This is a list of T cell receptor beta chains from one sample in a study of blood T cells in healthy people across ages. TCRdb fed the 5' RACE reads into MiXCR, producing one record per CDR3 protein. The sample has about a million distinct CDR3 sequences, around 54% seen once. The specimen was blood. The receptors shown here come from a woman in her fifties or sixties in good health. Each CDR3 is given with its conserved first and last residue. Each record gives: D gene, J gene, clone size, V gene, CDR3 protein, CDR3 DNA. A D gene is named only where the DNA matches it firmly. Where a row states a size, it is once, few, many or the class of an expanded clone; other rows omit it.

>TRBD2|TRBJ2-7|few|TRBV11-2
CASSPLGGRTLYEQYF
TGTGCCAGCAGCCCCTTGGGAGGGAGGACCCTCTACGAGCAGTACTTC
>.|TRBJ2-1|.|TRBV28
CASSSESGGIKFEQFF
TGTGCCAGCAGTTCCGAATCTGGGGGAATAAAGTTTGAGCAGTTCTTC
>.|TRBJ2-2|.|TRBV2
CANSDPPQDSANTGELFF
TGTGCCAACAGTGATCCCCCGCAGGACAGCGCGAACACCGGGGAGCTGTTTTTT
>TRBD2|TRBJ2-1|.|TRBV5-1
CASSPGSPVAGLAGRSYNEQFF
TGCGCCAGCAGCCCAGGGTCTCCAGTCGCAGGGCTAGCGGGTCGCTCCTACAATGAGCAGTTCTTC
>.|TRBJ2-6|.|TRBV7-2
CASGFQGYGANVLTF
TGTGCCAGCGGATTCCAGGGGTATGGGGCCAACGTCCTGACTTTC
>TRBD2|TRBJ2-5|.|TRBV4-1
CASSHIRTRYEQYF
TGCGCCAGCAGCCATATTCGGACTAGATATGAGCAGTACTTC
>.|TRBJ2-7|.|TRBV5-5
CASSLVVGGGGSYEQYF
TGTGCCAGCAGCTTGGTGGTTGGGGGAGGGGGATCCTACGAGCAGTACTTC
>.|TRBJ1-1|.|TRBV29-1
CSVTPGVAFF
TGCAGCGTGACCCCAGGGGTTGCTTTCTTT
>.|TRBJ1-4|few|TRBV2
CASSGGDIREKLFF
TGTGCCAGCAGTGGGGGGGACATCAGAGAAAAACTGTTTTTT
>.|TRBJ1-5|.|TRBV6-5
CASTTSRADPQHF
TGTGCCAGCACCACCTCGCGGGCTGATCCCCAGCATTTT
>TRBD1|TRBJ2-3|few|TRBV18
CASSPMTGQDTQYF
TGTGCCAGCTCACCTATGACAGGGCAAGATACGCAGTATTTT
>.|TRBJ2-7|.|TRBV3-1
CATSSTRSSYEQYF
TGTGCCACTTCCTCGACTAGGAGCTCCTACGAGCAGTACTTC
>TRBD2|TRBJ2-1|.|TRBV5-1
CASSFGLAGGNEQFF
TGCGCCAGCAGCTTCGGACTAGCGGGGGGGAATGAGCAGTTCTTC
>.|TRBJ1-2|.|TRBV27
CASSFSAQYGYTF
TGTGCCAGCAGTTTTTCGGCTCAGTATGGCTACACCTTC
>.|TRBJ1-1|.|TRBV27
CASSLSSWTEAFF
TGTGCCAGCAGTTTATCAAGCTGGACTGAAGCTTTCTTT
>.|TRBJ1-6|.|TRBV27
CASTRDTYNSPLHF
TGTGCCAGCACCCGGGACACCTATAATTCACCCCTCCACTTT
>TRBD1|TRBJ2-4|.|TRBV5-1
CASSQGQVSIIQYF
TGCGCCAGCAGTCAAGGACAGGTCAGCATCATTCAGTACTTC
>.|TRBJ1-2|.|TRBV4-3
CASSQDWAGTGLDYGYTF
TGCGCCAGCAGCCAAGATTGGGCAGGCACCGGGCTAGACTATGGCTACACCTTC
>TRBD1|TRBJ1-1|.|TRBV16
CASSPPFAHLRNRGRTEAFF
TGTGCCAGCAGCCCCCCCTTTGCTCACCTACGCAACAGGGGGAGGACTGAAGCTTTCTTT
>TRBD1|TRBJ1-5|.|TRBV6-2/TRBV6-3
CASSRGGAVQPRHF
TGTGCCAGCAGCAGGGGGGGAGCAGTCCAGCCCCGGCATTTT
>TRBD1|TRBJ1-5|.|TRBV29-1
CSVLTGGGGNQPQHF
TGCAGCGTTTTGACAGGGGGGGGCGGCAATCAGCCCCAGCATTTT
>.|TRBJ2-7|once|TRBV4-2
CASSHSPGTEQYF
TGTGCCAGCAGCCATAGCCCGGGGACGGAGCAGTACTTC
>TRBD2|TRBJ2-1|.|TRBV5-1
CASSLVTSGISNEQFF
TGCGCCAGCAGCTTGGTTACTAGCGGGATCAGCAATGAGCAGTTCTTC
>TRBD1|TRBJ1-2|.|TRBV7-9
CASSLTGGSVGGYTF
TGTGCCAGCAGCTTAACAGGGGGCTCTGTAGGAGGCTACACCTTC
>.|TRBJ1-2|.|TRBV6-5
CASSPGLDAYGYTF
TGTGCCAGCAGCCCGGGCTTAGATGCCTATGGCTACACCTTC
>.|TRBJ2-7|.|TRBV28
CASSDPKGWSSYEQYF
TGTGCCAGCAGTGATCCTAAGGGGTGGAGCTCCTACGAGCAGTACTTC
>TRBD2|TRBJ2-1|.|TRBV20-1
CSARMGTSGRSEQFF
TGCAGTGCTAGGATGGGGACTAGCGGGCGCAGTGAGCAGTTCTTC
>.|TRBJ1-5|.|TRBV20-1
CSARDLLTQPQHF
TGCAGTGCTAGAGATTTGTTGACTCAGCCCCAGCATTTT
>TRBD2|TRBJ2-7|.|TRBV6-2/TRBV6-3
CASRITGLGAYEQYF
TGTGCCAGCAGGATTACGGGACTAGGAGCCTACGAGCAGTACTTC
>.|TRBJ2-3|.|TRBV7-3
CASSPPGGKGTDTQYF
TGTGCCAGCAGCCCCCCGGGCGGAAAAGGCACAGATACGCAGTATTTT
>.|TRBJ2-1|.|TRBV3-1
CASSPGSWLFF
TGTGCCAGCAGCCCCGGGAGCTGGTTGTTCTTC